These 28 T cell receptor beta chains were sequenced from one sample in a study of shared clonotypes between healthy human individuals. Some clones are missing from TCRdb's copy, which holds only in-frame ones; the method was immunoSEQ multiplex PCR. In the table there are some 2.4 million clones, 80% to 95% of which are singletons. Sequencing input: naive CD4+ T cells from PBMCs. Subset in this sample: CD45RA+ positively selected. The receptors were sampled from a man between 18 and 35 years old in good health. Some clones in this sample may be carry-over from other donors' samples.

The chain has TRBV30 and TRBJ2-1, with D perhaps given as TRBD1 or TRBD2 (5 bases each). The CDR3 totals 11 residues. The V end was cut by 1 base, the J end by 12 bases, with 10 bases between. Per germline, CDR1 GTSNPN and CDR2 SVGIG (reference sequence). The CDR3 DNA reads as TGTGCCTGGAGTGCGGAGAGGGGGCAGTTCTTC. The encoded protein is CAWSAERGQFF.

The chain uses TRBV10-3 and TRBJ2-5; 7 nucleotides match TRBD1. There are 14 residues in the CDR3. Germline loops: CDR1 ENHRY, CDR2 SYGVKD. The junction had 4 bases not matched to a gene; V was cut back by 4 bases and J by 2 bases. The DNA for the CDR3 is TGTGCCATCAGTGGGAACAGGGGACAAGAGACCCAGTACTTC. Translation: CAISGNRGQETQYF.

This clone was seen a single time. CDR3 sequence (DNA): TGTGCCAGCAGCGAAAGAGGTTACTCGCAAGAGACCCAGTACTTC. Its translation is CASSERGYSQETQYF. V is TRBV11-1 and J is TRBJ2-5, with no clear D. Germline values: CDR1 SGHAT, CDR2 FQDESV (reference sequence). This CDR3 is built from 15 residues. The V gene lost 5 bases and the J gene lost 2 bases, with 15 bases spanning the gap.

The CDR3 DNA reads as TGTGCCAGTAGGAATTCAGGGGGGGACAATGAGCAGTTCTTC. Translating gives CASRNSGGDNEQFF. The rearrangement links TRBV6-5 to TRBJ2-1; possibly TRBD1 or TRBD2 for D (7 bases each). The germline V gene has CDR1 MNHEY and CDR2 SVGAGI. This CDR3 has 14 residues. V was cut by 9 bases and J by 5 bases, with 17 bases left in between.

The V call is TRBV5-1, the J call TRBJ2-3; tentatively, D is TRBD2 (5 bases). Germline V gene lookup returns CDR1 SGHRS and CDR2 YFSETQ. The CDR3 is 18 residues long. Between the trimmed V and J ends, which lost 1 base and 0 bases, there was a span of 18 bases. CDR3: CASSLSGSGLVSTDTQYF. CDR3 DNA: TGCGCCAGCAGCTTGAGCGGAAGCGGCCTAGTCAGCACAGATACGCAGTATTTT.

This sequence joins TRBV19 and TRBJ2-1, with D unclear. The CDR3 length is 15 residues. In germline, CDR1 is LNHDA, CDR2 SQIVND (reference sequence). V was pared by 5 bases and J by 2 bases, with 13 bases between. The CDR3 loop is CASSAAYSTYNEQFF. CDR3 sequence (DNA): TGTGCCAGTAGTGCCGCCTACTCAACCTACAATGAGCAGTTCTTC.

The J gene is TRBJ2-7, the V gene TRBV7-9, with D perhaps matching TRBD1 (5 bases). CDR1 is SEHNR, CDR2 FQNEAQ, per germline (reference sequence). Trimming shortened V by 2 bases and J by 6 bases, and 14 bases separated the two germline ends. The CDR3 runs 14 residues. CDR3 protein: CASSLIAGFGEQYF. CDR3 DNA: TGTGCCAGCAGCTTAATTGCAGGGTTCGGCGAGCAGTACTTC.

Turning to this clone: Other DNA sequences of this sample code for an identical CDR3. V gene TRBV7-3 combines with J gene TRBJ2-5; the D is unclear. The CDR3 loop spans 11 amino acids. V gave up 4 bases and J gave up 4 bases, with 4 bases separating them. Germline V gives CDR1 SGHTA, CDR2 FQGTGA. CDR3 sequence: CASSSGETQYF. The CDR3 DNA reads TGTGCCAGCAGCTCCGGAGAGACCCAGTACTTC.

This chain connects TRBV7-9 to TRBJ1-5; no clear D. This CDR3 has 19 amino acids. Trimming took 1 base from V and 2 from J, leaving 21 bases between them. CDR1 and CDR2 (germline): SEHNR, FQNEAQ (reference sequence). The CDR3 DNA is TGTGCCAGCAGCTTAGTCGTAGGACGATTACAAGGCGGCAATCAGCCCCAGCATTTT. This translates into CASSLVVGRLQGGNQPQHF.

This chain connects TRBV6-6 to TRBJ2-7; tentatively, D is TRBD1 (6 bases). With 4 bases removed from V and 3 bases from J, the gap between germline ends came to 16 bases. The CDR3 is 15 residues long. The germline V gene encodes CDR1 MNHNY and CDR2 SVGAGI (reference sequence). CDR3 protein: CASSWSGVLVYEQYF. CDR3 nucleotides: TGTGCCAGCAGTTGGTCAGGGGTTTTGGTCTACGAGCAGTACTTC.

A note on this clone: Within the sample, other DNA sequences also encode this same CDR3. The chain recombines TRBV28 with TRBJ1-2; D unclear. The CDR3 extends over 12 amino acids. The ends were cut back, 4 bases at V and 0 bases at J, with 3 bases in the middle. Germline assignment: CDR1 MDHEN and CDR2 SYDVKM. The CDR3 coding sequence is TGTGCCAGCAGTTCCCCTAACTATGGCTACACCTTC. It encodes CASSSPNYGYTF.

This clone was recorded a few times. This chain uses TRBV9 with TRBJ1-5; D not resolved. This CDR3 is built from 13 residues. Between the trimmed V and J ends, which lost 2 bases and 0 bases, there was a span of 3 bases. Germline V CDR1 and CDR2: SGDLS, YYNGEE. This CDR3 is CASSVNSNQPQHF. CDR3 coding DNA: TGTGCCAGCAGCGTTAATAGCAATCAGCCCCAGCATTTT.

On this clone: Additional DNA sequences in this sample encode the identical CDR3. The chain recombines TRBV7-9 with TRBJ1-1, with a weak D call TRBD1 (5 bases). The CDR3 runs to 14 residues. In germline, CDR1 is SEHNR, CDR2 FQNEAQ (reference sequence). V gave up 2 bases and J gave up 2 bases, with 9 bases separating them. The CDR3 loop reads CASSLQGTNTEAFF. In DNA, the CDR3 is TGTGCCAGCAGCTTACAGGGAACCAACACTGAAGCTTTCTTT.

V usage is TRBV6-6 and J usage is TRBJ2-1; 7 bases agree with TRBD2. J was trimmed by 2 bases and V by 7 bases; bases with no gene match: 8. CDR3 length: 15 amino acids. CDR1 and CDR2 from the germline V gene are MNHNY and SVGAGI (reference sequence). In nucleotides, the CDR3 is TGTGCCAGCATGGGGGGAGGGGTGGCCTACAATGAGCAGTTCTTC. This gives the protein CASMGGGVAYNEQFF.

This chain uses TRBV14 with TRBJ2-1; 9 nucleotides match TRBD2. Germline V lookup: CDR1 SGHDN, CDR2 FVKESK. This CDR3 has 15 residues. The trim removed 4 bases at V and 7 bases at J, leaving 8 bases unmatched. DNA for the CDR3: TGTGCCAGCAGCCCCTTAGCGGGAGTTCAAAATGAGCAGTTCTTC. This codes for CASSPLAGVQNEQFF.

The V gene is TRBV18, the J gene TRBJ2-2; unclear D gene. CDR3 size: 16 residues. V was shortened by 3 bases and J by 7 bases, with 18 bases between the two germline ends. The germline gives CDR1 KGHSH, CDR2 LQKENI. As DNA, the CDR3 is TGTGCCAGCTCACCCCGAGACAAATGGCAGGACGGGGAGCTGTTTTTT. Residues: CASSPRDKWQDGELFF.

V and J are TRBV25-1 and TRBJ1-4, with a tentative D call TRBD1 (6 bases). CDR1 MGHDK and CDR2 SYGVNS come from the germline V gene. The germline V and J ends were trimmed by 3 bases and 8 bases, with 16 bases remaining between them. CDR3 length: 15 residues. DNA of the CDR3: TGTGCCAGCAGTGACCAAGAGGGGGTTCGGGAAAAACTGTTTTTT. It is translated as CASSDQEGVREKLFF.

This clone appeared once. V gene TRBV18 combines with J gene TRBJ2-3; TRBD1 agrees at 9 bases. The CDR3 loop spans 16 amino acids. The germline V gene has CDR1 KGHSH and CDR2 LQKENI. Germline trimming cut 0 bases from V and 8 bases from J; bases unmatched to any gene: 9. CDR3 amino acids: CASSPPGDRAPPTQYF. The CDR3 bases are TGTGCCAGCTCACCACCAGGGGACAGGGCACCCCCTACGCAGTATTTT.

As concerns this clone: Other DNA sequences within the sample encode an identical CDR3. The chain employs TRBV7-9 and TRBJ1-3; D gene uncertain. Germline V CDR1 and CDR2: SEHNR, FQNEAQ (reference sequence). The CDR3 spans 13 residues. V was cut by 0 bases and J by 2 bases, with 2 bases left in between. The CDR3 spells CASSLAPGNTIYF. DNA of the CDR3: TGTGCCAGCAGCTTAGCGCCTGGAAACACCATATATTTT.

The chain uses TRBV28 and TRBJ1-2; a possible D gene is TRBD1 (5 bases). V gave up 10 bases and J gave up 3 bases, with 9 bases separating them. This CDR3 has 11 residues. Germline V lookup: CDR1 MDHEN, CDR2 SYDVKM. The CDR3 reads CATRGDYGYTF. DNA of the CDR3: TGTGCCACCCGGGGGGACTATGGCTACACCTTC.

The chain combines TRBV11-3 with TRBJ2-3, with TRBD2 matching over 7 bases. J was trimmed by 2 bases and V by 5 bases; bases with no gene match: 10. Per germline, CDR1 SGHNT and CDR2 YENEEA. CDR3 length equals 16 residues. CDR3 nucleotides: TGTGCCAGCAGCCCTGGGCCTAGCGGAACCACAGATACGCAGTATTTT. It translates to CASSPGPSGTTDTQYF.

On this clone: The same CDR3 is also encoded by other DNA sequences in this sample. This rearrangement joins TRBV29-1 to TRBJ2-3, with D perhaps matching TRBD1 (5 bases). The germline V and J ends were trimmed by 3 bases and 1 base, with 5 bases remaining between them. Germline CDR1 and CDR2: SQVTM and ANQGSEA. CDR3 length: 12 residues. CDR3 nucleotide sequence: TGCAGCGTTGACAGGGGCACAGATACGCAGTATTTT. Protein product: CSVDRGTDTQYF.

J is TRBJ2-1 and V is TRBV2; 9 nucleotides line up with TRBD2. The CDR3 is 16 amino acids. J lost 4 bases, V lost 6 bases, and 10 bases had no gene match. Germline CDR1 reads SNHLY; CDR2 reads FYNNEI. CDR3 in amino acids: CASRVRLAVPYNEQFF. CDR3 in DNA: TGTGCCAGCAGAGTAAGACTAGCGGTACCATACAATGAGCAGTTCTTC. The full variable domain, completed using reference TRBV2 and TRBJ2-1, is EPEVTQTPSHQVTQMGQEVILRCVPISNHLYFYWYRQILGQKVEFLVSFYNNEISEKSEIFDDQFSVERPDGSNFTLKIRSTKLEDSAMYFCASRVRLAVPYNEQFFGPGTRLTVL.

The CDR3 sequence is CASSLGTSGSLGNEQFF. The CDR3 DNA sequence: TGTGCCAGCAGCCTCGGGACTAGCGGGAGCCTAGGTAATGAGCAGTTCTTC. This chain joins TRBV7-3 and TRBJ2-1; 14 bases match TRBD2. The V gene end was trimmed by 5 bases and the J gene end by 7 bases; junction bases not matched to a gene: 10. The CDR3 contains 17 residues. Germline-derived CDR1 and CDR2 are SGHTA and FQGTGA.

The V call is TRBV9, the J call TRBJ2-7; 8 nucleotides align to TRBD2. The V and J ends lost 4 bases and 6 bases, in that order; junction bases with no gene match: 12. Germline V gives CDR1 SGDLS, CDR2 YYNGEE. This CDR3 region has 15 residues. CDR3 coding DNA: TGTGCCAGCAGCCCCCCCGGGGGGGGCATACTCGAGCAGTACTTC. As protein: CASSPPGGGILEQYF.

V usage is TRBV7-2 and J usage is TRBJ2-3; D assignment may be TRBD1 or TRBD2 (5 bases each). With 0 bases removed from V and 5 bases from J, the gap between germline ends came to 12 bases. The length of the CDR3 is 15 residues. Looked up from germline, CDR1 is SGHTA and CDR2 is FQGNSA. This CDR3 is CASSLAGLSGDTQYF. The CDR3 DNA sequence: TGTGCCAGCAGCTTAGCGGGGCTAAGCGGAGATACGCAGTATTTT.

V usage is TRBV6-1 and J usage is TRBJ1-1; unclear D gene. Germline V gene sequence: CDR1 MNHNS, CDR2 SASEGT. V was pared by 2 bases and J by 1 base, with 8 bases between. The CDR3 has 14 residues. Here the CDR3 DNA reads TGTGCCAGCAGTGAAATTAGGAGGAACACTGAAGCTTTCTTT. Translation: CASSEIRRNTEAFF.

This clone was seen only once. The chain has TRBV28 and TRBJ1-5; tentatively, D is TRBD1 (5 bases). Germline CDR1 reads MDHEN; CDR2 reads SYDVKM. CDR3 length: 16 amino acids. The V end lost 3 bases, the J end lost 2 bases, and 14 bases lay between the germline ends. For the CDR3, the DNA is TGTGCCAGCAGTTTCGGGGGGAGTTGGGGCAATCAGCCCCAGCATTTT. This codes for CASSFGGSWGNQPQHF.